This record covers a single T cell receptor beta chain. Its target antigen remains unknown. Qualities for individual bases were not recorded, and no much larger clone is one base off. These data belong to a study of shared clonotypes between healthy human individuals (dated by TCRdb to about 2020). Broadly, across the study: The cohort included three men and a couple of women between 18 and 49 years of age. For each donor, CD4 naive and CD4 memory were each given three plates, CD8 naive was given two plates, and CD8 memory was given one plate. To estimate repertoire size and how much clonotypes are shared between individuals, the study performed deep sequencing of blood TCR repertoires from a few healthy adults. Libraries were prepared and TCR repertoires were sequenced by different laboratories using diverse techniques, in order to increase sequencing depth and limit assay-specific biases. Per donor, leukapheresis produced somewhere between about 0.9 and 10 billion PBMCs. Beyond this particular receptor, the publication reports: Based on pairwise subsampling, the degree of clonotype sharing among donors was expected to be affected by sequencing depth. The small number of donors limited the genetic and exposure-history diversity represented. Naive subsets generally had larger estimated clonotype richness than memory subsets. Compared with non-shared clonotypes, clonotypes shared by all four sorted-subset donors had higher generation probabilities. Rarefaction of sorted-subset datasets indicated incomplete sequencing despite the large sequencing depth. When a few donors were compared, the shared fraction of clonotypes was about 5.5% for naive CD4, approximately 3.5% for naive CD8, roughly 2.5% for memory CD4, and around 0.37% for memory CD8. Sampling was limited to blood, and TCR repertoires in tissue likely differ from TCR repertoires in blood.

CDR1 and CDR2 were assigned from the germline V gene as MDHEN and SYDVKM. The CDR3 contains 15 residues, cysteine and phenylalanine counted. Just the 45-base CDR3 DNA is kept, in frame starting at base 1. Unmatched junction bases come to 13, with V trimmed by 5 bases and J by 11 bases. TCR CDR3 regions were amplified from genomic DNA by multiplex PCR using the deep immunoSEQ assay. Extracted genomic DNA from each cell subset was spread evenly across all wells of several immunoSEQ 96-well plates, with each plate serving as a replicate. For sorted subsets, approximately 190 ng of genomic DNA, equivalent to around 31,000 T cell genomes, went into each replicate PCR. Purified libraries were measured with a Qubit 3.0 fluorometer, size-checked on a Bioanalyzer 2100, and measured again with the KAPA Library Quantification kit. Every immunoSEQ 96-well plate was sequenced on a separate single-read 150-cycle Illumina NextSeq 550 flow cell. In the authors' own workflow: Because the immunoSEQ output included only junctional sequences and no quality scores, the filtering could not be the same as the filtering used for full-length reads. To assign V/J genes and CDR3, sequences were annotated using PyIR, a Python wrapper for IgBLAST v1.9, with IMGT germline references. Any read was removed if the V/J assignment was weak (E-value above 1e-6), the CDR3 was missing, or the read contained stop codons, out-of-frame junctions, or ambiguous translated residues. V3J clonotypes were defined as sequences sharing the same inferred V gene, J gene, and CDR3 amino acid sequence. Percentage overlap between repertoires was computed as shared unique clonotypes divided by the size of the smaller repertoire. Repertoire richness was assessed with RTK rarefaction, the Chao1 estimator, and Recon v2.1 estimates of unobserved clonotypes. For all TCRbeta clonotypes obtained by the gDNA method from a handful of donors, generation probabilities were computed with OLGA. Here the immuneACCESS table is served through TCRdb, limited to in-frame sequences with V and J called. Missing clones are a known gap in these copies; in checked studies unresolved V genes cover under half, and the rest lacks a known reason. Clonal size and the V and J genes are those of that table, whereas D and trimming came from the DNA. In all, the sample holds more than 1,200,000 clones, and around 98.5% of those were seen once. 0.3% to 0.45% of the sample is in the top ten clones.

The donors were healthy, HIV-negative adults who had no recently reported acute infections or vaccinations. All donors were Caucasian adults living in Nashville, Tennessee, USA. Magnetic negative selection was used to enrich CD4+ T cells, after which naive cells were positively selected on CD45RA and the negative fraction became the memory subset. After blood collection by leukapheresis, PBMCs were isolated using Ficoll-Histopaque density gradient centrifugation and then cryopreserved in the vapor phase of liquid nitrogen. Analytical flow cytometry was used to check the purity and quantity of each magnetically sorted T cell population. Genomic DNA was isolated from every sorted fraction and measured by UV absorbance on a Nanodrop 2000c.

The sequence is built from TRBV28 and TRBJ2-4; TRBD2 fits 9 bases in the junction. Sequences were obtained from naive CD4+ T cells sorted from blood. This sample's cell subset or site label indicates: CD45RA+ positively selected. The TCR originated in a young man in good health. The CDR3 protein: CASSEPSASGTVQYF. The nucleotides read TGTGCCAGCAGTGAACCCTCGGCTAGCGGGACTGTTCAGTACTTC.